A selection of T cell receptor beta chains follows, all from one sample in a study of OX40 agonist ivuxolimab in advanced cancers. The repertoire was sequenced with immunoSEQ multiplex PCR; TCRdb's copy has only in-frame clones and lacks some. Altogether tens of thousands of clones are present, around 90% being singletons, with the ten largest covering about 0.61%. The sequencing used CD4+ or CD8+ T cells sorted from blood, collected in a trial of the OX40 agonist ivuxolimab. All receptors come from an adult with an advanced solid tumor such as melanoma, head and neck, liver or kidney cancer. CDR3s include the opening cysteine and the closing phenylalanine or tryptophan. D genes are given only for firm matches. Size values are once, few and many counts, or a class for expanded clones, and some rows have none.

TGTGCCAGCAGCCCCTGGACAGGAGGGGATAACTATGGCTACACCTTC CASSPWTGGDNYGYTF TRBJ1-2 TRBD1 NA TRBV7-2
TGTGCCAGCAGTGAAGTATCCTACAGGGGACCCCGGGGAGAGACCCAGTACTTC CASSEVSYRGPRGETQYF TRBJ2-5 TRBD1 NA TRBV6-1
TGTGCCACCAGCACCCGACCGGCAGGGACAAATCAGCCCCAGCATTTT CATSTRPAGTNQPQHF TRBJ1-5 NA NA TRBV15
TGCGCCAGCAGTGACGGGACAAACCCGAACACCGGGGAGCTGTTTTTT CASSDGTNPNTGELFF TRBJ2-2 NA NA TRBV10-2
TGTGCCAGCAGCCAAGGGCTGGATCAGCCCCAGCATTTT CASSQGLDQPQHF TRBJ1-5 NA NA TRBV11-2
TGCGCCAGCACTCAAGCGGGGGGTGCGGCCCAGTACTTC CASTQAGGAAQYF TRBJ2-5 TRBD2 NA TRBV10-2
TGTGCCAGTCGCGAACGGGCGCAGGGTCTTTACACTGAAGCTTTCTTT CASRERAQGLYTEAFF TRBJ1-1 NA NA TRBV6-6
TGTGCCAGCTCACCAAGTAGGCCCATACGGAACTATGGCTACACCTTC CASSPSRPIRNYGYTF TRBJ1-2 NA NA TRBV18
TGTGCCAGCAGCGCCTCGACTAGCTCCTACGAGCAGTACTTC CASSASTSSYEQYF TRBJ2-7 NA NA TRBV9
TGTGCCAGCAGCCAAGAACAGGGTAATGGGAATGAAAAACTGTTTTTT CASSQEQGNGNEKLFF TRBJ1-4 NA once TRBV7-9
TGTGCCAGCAGCGATCCCCATCAGGGGCGCTATAGAGGAGGGGAGACCCAGTACTTC CASSDPHQGRYRGGETQYF TRBJ2-5 NA NA TRBV5-6
TGTGCCAGCTCACCAGGGGTTTCTGTAGCTAACTATGGCTACACCTTC CASSPGVSVANYGYTF TRBJ1-2 NA NA TRBV18
TGTGCCAGCAGCACCACTGGAGGTCTAGGGAGTGAGCAGTTCTTC CASSTTGGLGSEQFF TRBJ2-1 NA NA TRBV11-3
TGCGCCAGCAGTGAGCTGGCTAGCGGACTCTACGAGCAGTACTTC CASSELASGLYEQYF TRBJ2-7 TRBD2 NA TRBV10-2
TGTGCCAGTAGCTCGCAAATCTCTGGAAACACCATATATTTT CASSSQISGNTIYF TRBJ1-3 NA NA TRBV19
TGTGCCTGGAGTCCGGGCAGCTTTTCTGGAAACACCATATATTTT CAWSPGSFSGNTIYF TRBJ1-3 NA NA TRBV30
TGTGCCAGCAGTTCCAGCTCCTACGAGCAGTACTTC CASSSSSYEQYF TRBJ2-7 NA NA TRBV6-5
TGTGCCAGCAGTGAATCAGGACAGACTAACACTGAAGCTTTCTTT CASSESGQTNTEAFF TRBJ1-1 NA NA TRBV6-1
TGTGCCAGCAGGCCGATCTCCCCCAGGGGCGGGTACGGGTGGAACACTGAAGCTTTCTTT CASRPISPRGGYGWNTEAFF TRBJ1-1 NA NA TRBV5-8
TGTGCCAGCAGCTTGGCCTTGGATCCGGATGAAAAACTGTTTTTT CASSLALDPDEKLFF TRBJ1-4 NA NA TRBV5-6
TGCGCCAGCAGCTTGGTTGGCGGGAGGGATGAAAAACTGTTTTTT CASSLVGGRDEKLFF TRBJ1-4 NA NA TRBV5-1
TGTGCCATCAGGTCCCAGACGGCGGGCGAGCAGTACTTC CAIRSQTAGEQYF TRBJ2-7 NA once TRBV10-3
TGCGCCAGCAGTGAGAAGGGGATCTCTGAAGCTTTCTTT CASSEKGISEAFF TRBJ1-1 NA once TRBV10-1
TGTGCCAGCAGCATGACTAGCGGGCGTCTTAATGAGCAGTTCTTC CASSMTSGRLNEQFF TRBJ2-1 TRBD2 NA TRBV9